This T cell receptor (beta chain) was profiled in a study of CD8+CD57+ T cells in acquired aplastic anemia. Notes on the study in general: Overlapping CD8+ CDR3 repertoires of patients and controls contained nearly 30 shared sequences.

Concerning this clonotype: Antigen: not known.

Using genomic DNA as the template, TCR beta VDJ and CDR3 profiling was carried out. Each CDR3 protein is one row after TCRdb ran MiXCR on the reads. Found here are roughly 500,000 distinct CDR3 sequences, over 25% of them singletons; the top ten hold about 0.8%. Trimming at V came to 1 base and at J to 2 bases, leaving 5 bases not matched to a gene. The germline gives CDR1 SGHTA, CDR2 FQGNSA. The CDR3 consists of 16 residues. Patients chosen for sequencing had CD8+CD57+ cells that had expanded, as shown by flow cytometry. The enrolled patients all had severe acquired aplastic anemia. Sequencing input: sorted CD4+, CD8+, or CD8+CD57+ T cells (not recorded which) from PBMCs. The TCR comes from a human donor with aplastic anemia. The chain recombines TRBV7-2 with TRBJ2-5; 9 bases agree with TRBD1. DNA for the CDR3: TGTGCCAGCAGCTTAGTCCCGACAGGGGGGCAAGAGACCCAGTACTTC. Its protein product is CASSLVPTGGQETQYF.